The clone carrying this TCR beta chain showed up just a few times. What it recognizes is unknown. TCRdb keeps only in-frame clones here, not all; method: immunoSEQ multiplex PCR. The sample includes about 52,000 clones, roughly 82% seen only once; the top ten take approximately 15%. Germline V CDR1 and CDR2: DFQATT, SNEGSKA (reference sequence). V dropped 2 bases and J dropped 10 bases, with 5 bases sitting between them. The CDR3 is made up of 9 amino acids. No infections or other immune events were documented during collection. The sample belongs to a study of identifying expanded T cells in peripheral blood. General observations from the study: Approximately two-week clone count variance significantly increased as total template count grew.

Sequenced sample: blood. The TCR comes from a person aged 18-70 years in good health. The V and J genes are TRBV20-1 and TRBJ1-1; D is ambiguous. Here the CDR3 reads CSARPSAFF. Here the CDR3 DNA reads TGCAGTGCTAGACCGTCAGCTTTCTTT.